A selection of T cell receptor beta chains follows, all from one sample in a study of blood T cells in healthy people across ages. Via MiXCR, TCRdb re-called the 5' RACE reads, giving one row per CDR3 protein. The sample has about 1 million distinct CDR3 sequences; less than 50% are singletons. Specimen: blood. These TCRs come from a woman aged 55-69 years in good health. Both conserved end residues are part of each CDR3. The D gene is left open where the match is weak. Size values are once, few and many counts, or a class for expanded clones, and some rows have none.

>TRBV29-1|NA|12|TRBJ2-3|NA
TGCAGCGTTGAAGTTGGGGGGTTCACGCAGTATTTT
CSVEVGGFTQYF
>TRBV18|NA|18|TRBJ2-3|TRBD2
TGTGCCAGCTCAATCCCCGGGACTAGCGGGAGTTCCAAAGATACGCAGTATTTT
CASSIPGTSGSSKDTQYF
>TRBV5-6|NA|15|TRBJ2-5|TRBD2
TGTGCCAGCAGCTTGGGAGCGGGGAACCAAGAGACCCAGTACTTC
CASSLGAGNQETQYF
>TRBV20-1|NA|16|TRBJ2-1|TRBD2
TGCAGTGCTTCCCCTAGCGGGCCTAGCTCCTACAATGAGCAGTTCTTC
CSASPSGPSSYNEQFF
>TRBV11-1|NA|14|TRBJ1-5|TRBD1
TGTGCCAGCAGTATCGGACAGGGGGGTCAGCCCCAGCATTTT
CASSIGQGGQPQHF
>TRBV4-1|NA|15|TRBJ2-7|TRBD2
TGCGCCAGCAGCCTCGGGGGGCGGGAGGCCTACGAGCAGTACTTC
CASSLGGREAYEQYF
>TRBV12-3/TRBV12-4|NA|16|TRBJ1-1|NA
TGTGCCAGCACCGATGGACTATGGGGATTGAACACTGAAGCTTTCTTT
CASTDGLWGLNTEAFF
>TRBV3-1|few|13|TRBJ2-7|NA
TGTGCCAGCAGCCAAGGGGACGTTTCTGAGCAGTACTTC
CASSQGDVSEQYF
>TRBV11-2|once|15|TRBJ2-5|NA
TGTGCCAGTTCACTTAGAAATGGACACCAAGAGACCCAGTACTTC
CASSLRNGHQETQYF
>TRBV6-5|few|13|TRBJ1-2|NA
TGTGCCAGCACCCCGGGGATGTCTATTGGCTACACCTTC
CASTPGMSIGYTF